These 27 T cell receptor beta chains share one sample of origin, sequenced in a study of blood T cell repertoires in COVID-19. Clones were read by immunoSEQ multiplex PCR, and TCRdb kept only the in-frame ones, dropping some. The sample has around 400,000 clones, 70% to 90% seen once. The source material was peripheral blood. These receptors all stem from a woman aged 55 to 70 with COVID-19, enrolled during active disease.

V usage is TRBV11-2 and J usage is TRBJ1-1; TRBD1 is a possible D gene (6 bases). The CDR3 has 13 amino acids. Germline-derived CDR1 and CDR2 are SGHAT and FQNNGV. V gave up 4 bases and J gave up 6 bases, with 12 bases separating them. This CDR3 reads CASSYGRTAEAFF. CDR3 nucleotide sequence: TGTGCCAGCAGCTATGGACGGACAGCTGAAGCTTTCTTT.

Notes on this clone: The same CDR3 arises from other DNA sequences in this sample as well. The chain is built from TRBV5-1 and TRBJ1-1, with 8 bases lining up with TRBD1. V was clipped by 8 bases and J by 1 base; unmatched bases: 4. Germline CDR1 and CDR2: SGHRS and YFSETQ. CDR3 length: 13 residues. CDR3 nucleotides: TGCGCCAGTGGACAGGGAGGGAACACTGAAGCTTTCTTT. It is translated as CASGQGGNTEAFF.

The J gene is TRBJ1-2, the V gene TRBV6-5, with D maybe TRBD1 (6 bases). The length of the CDR3 is 15 residues. V was pared by 0 bases and J by 4 bases, with 12 bases between. Germline lookup yields CDR1 MNHEY and CDR2 SVGAGI. The CDR3 nucleotides read TGTGCCAGCAGTTACTCGTTGGCAGGGGTCTATGGCTACACCTTC. This codes for CASSYSLAGVYGYTF.

J is TRBJ2-3 and V is TRBV30; D uncertain. CDR1 and CDR2 from the germline V gene are GTSNPN and SVGIG (reference sequence). Trimming shortened V by 4 bases and J by 1 base, and 3 bases separated the two germline ends. The CDR3 spans 11 residues. The CDR3 DNA reads as TGTGCCTGGACAGGCACAGATACGCAGTATTTT. This encodes CAWTGTDTQYF.

This sequence joins TRBV3-1 (or the pseudogene TRBV3-2) and TRBJ1-1; 7 bases agree with TRBD1. The CDR3 length is 15 residues. The germline gives CDR1 LGHDT, CDR2 YNNKEL (reference sequence). The trim removed 3 bases at V and 1 base at J, leaving 5 bases unmatched. The chain's CDR3 is CASSQVGQRNTEAFF. CDR3 sequence (DNA): TGTGCCAGCAGCCAGGTGGGACAGAGGAACACTGAAGCTTTCTTT.

The chain recombines TRBV27 with TRBJ2-7; D is possibly TRBD2 (5 bases). Germline loops: CDR1 MNHEY, CDR2 SMNVEV (reference sequence). Trimming left V 0 bases short and J 3 bases short, with 12 bases between. CDR3 size: 15 residues. The CDR3: CASSLSGDSDYEQYF. The CDR3 region has the DNA TGTGCCAGCAGTTTATCGGGAGATTCGGACTACGAGCAGTACTTC.

The chain employs TRBV2 and TRBJ2-3; D is possibly TRBD2 (6 bases). Trimming pared 7 bases from V and 2 bases from J, leaving 19 bases between. Per germline, CDR1 SNHLY and CDR2 FYNNEI. CDR3 size: 16 residues. The CDR3 reads CASKKESGLLTDTQYF. The CDR3 DNA sequence: TGTGCCAGCAAAAAGGAATCGGGACTTCTCACAGATACGCAGTATTTT. Supplemented by reference TRBV2 and TRBJ2-3, the full variable domain reads EPEVTQTPSHQVTQMGQEVILRCVPISNHLYFYWYRQILGQKVEFLVSFYNNEISEKSEIFDDQFSVERPDGSNFTLKIRSTKLEDSAMYFCASKKESGLLTDTQYFGPGTRLTVL.

The count of this clone is one. The chain uses TRBV5-1 and TRBJ2-2; 11 nucleotides align to TRBD2. Trimming cost V 2 bases and J 7 bases; bases outside gene matches: 13. CDR1 is SGHRS, CDR2 YFSETQ, per germline. The CDR3 extends over 18 amino acids. The CDR3: CASSFLAGGPNLGGELFF. In DNA, the CDR3 is TGCGCCAGCAGCTTCCTAGCGGGGGGACCGAATTTAGGCGGGGAGCTGTTTTTT.

The J gene is TRBJ2-3, the V gene TRBV21-1; TRBD1 is the table's D call, not checked against the DNA. TRBV21-1 is a pseudogene locus. The CDR3 consists of 13 residues. CDR3 DNA: TGTGCCAGCGGGGACAGGGAGACAGATACGCAGTATTTT. Amino acids: CASGDRETDTQYF.

The rearrangement links TRBV11-2 to TRBJ1-6; D remains ambiguous. Germline V gene data show CDR1 as SGHAT and CDR2 as FQNNGV. V shed 1 base and J shed 6 bases, with 7 bases lying between them. CDR3 length: 14 amino acids. The CDR3 bases are TGTGCCAGCAGCTTAGTTCAGTTTAATTCACCCCTCCACTTT. Translation gives CASSLVQFNSPLHF. The full variable domain, rest sourced from reference TRBV11-2 and TRBJ1-6, is EAGVAQSPRYKIIEKRQSVAFWCNPISGHATLYWYQQILGQGPKLLIQFQNNGVVDDSQLPKDRFSAERLKGVDSTLKIQPAKLEDSAVYLCASSLVQFNSPLHFGNGTRLTVT.

The chain is built from TRBV7-8 and TRBJ1-5; perhaps TRBD1 as D (6 bases). The length of the CDR3 is 14 residues. Trimming left V 6 bases short and J 7 bases short, with 16 bases between. Looked up from germline, CDR1 is SGHVS and CDR2 is FQNEAQ. CDR3 DNA: TGTGCCAGCAGAAAAGACAGGTCCAACCAGCCCCAGCATTTT. This sequence encodes CASRKDRSNQPQHF.

The chain recombines TRBV5-1 with TRBJ1-1; D is perhaps TRBD1 (6 bases). Germline V gene data show CDR1 as SGHRS and CDR2 as YFSETQ. With 1 base removed from V and 0 bases from J, the gap between germline ends came to 13 bases. There are 16 residues in the CDR3. The DNA for the CDR3 is TGCGCCAGCAGCTTGACCCCACAGGGCCTGAACACTGAAGCTTTCTTT. Translation gives CASSLTPQGLNTEAFF.

This clone was seen a few times. The chain carries TRBV28 and TRBJ1-6; D may be TRBD1 (5 bases). Trimming stripped 5 bases from V and 0 bases from J, with 17 bases between. Germline V gives CDR1 MDHEN, CDR2 SYDVKM. The CDR3 loop spans 18 amino acids. The CDR3 loop reads CASSLRRQLSSYNSPLHF. The CDR3 DNA sequence: TGTGCCAGCAGTCTCCGCCGACAGCTCAGCTCCTATAATTCACCCCTCCACTTT.

The CDR3 nucleotides read TGTGCCAGCACCACGGGACAGGGTATAAGGGGGTCCTACGAGCAGTACTTC. Its protein is CASTTGQGIRGSYEQYF. This chain links TRBV2 with TRBJ2-7, with 9 bases lining up with TRBD1. The CDR3 extends over 17 amino acids. V gave up 7 bases and J gave up 1 base; unmatched junction bases: 14. CDR1 is SNHLY and CDR2 is FYNNEI in the germline V gene.

The V gene is TRBV27, the J gene TRBJ2-3; 9 bases line up with TRBD1. This CDR3 contains 16 residues. The ends lost 1 base at V and 3 bases at J; junction bases unmatched: 5. Per the germline V gene, CDR1 is MNHEY and CDR2 is SMNVEV (reference sequence). The CDR3 DNA is TGTGCCAGCAGTTTATTGGGGACAGGGAGTACAGATACGCAGTATTTT. It encodes CASSLLGTGSTDTQYF.

The rearrangement joins TRBV6-5 to TRBJ2-7, with 7 bases aligning to TRBD1. The CDR3 covers 15 residues. V lost 7 bases to trimming and J lost 6 bases; unmatched junction nucleotides: 15. Germline-derived CDR1 and CDR2 are MNHEY and SVGAGI. In nucleotides, the CDR3 is TGTGCCAGCACTCCTCGGGGCAGGGGGTTTGGCGAGCAGTACTTC. This sequence encodes CASTPRGRGFGEQYF.

The chain carries TRBV7-2 and TRBJ2-3, with 12 bases lining up with TRBD2. The junction had 9 bases not matched to a gene; V was cut back by 1 base and J by 4 bases. The germline V gene encodes CDR1 SGHTA and CDR2 FQGNSA. There are 18 residues in the CDR3. Here the CDR3 DNA reads TGTGCCAGCAGCTTAGAGACGCTAGCGGGGGGGCATTCAGATACGCAGTATTTT. It yields the protein CASSLETLAGGHSDTQYF. The full variable domain, its missing parts supplied by reference TRBV7-2 and TRBJ2-3, is GAGVSQSPSNKVTEKGKDVELRCDPISGHTALYWYRQSLGQGLEFLIYFQGNSAPDKSGLPSDRFSAERTGGSVSTLTIQRTQQEDSAVYLCASSLETLAGGHSDTQYFGPGTRLTVL.

This chain uses TRBV7-3 with TRBJ1-4; no definite D call. Germline V lookup: CDR1 SGHTA, CDR2 FQGTGA. The V and J ends lost 5 bases and 0 bases respectively, with 10 bases between them. The CDR3 loop spans 15 amino acids. CDR3 bases: TGTGCCAGCAGCCCGACACATGCAACTAATGAAAAACTGTTTTTT. Its translation is CASSPTHATNEKLFF.

A word on this clone: Other nucleotide sequences in the sample specify the same CDR3. The rearrangement links TRBV7-3 to TRBJ1-1, with D perhaps matching TRBD1 (6 bases). The CDR3 totals 13 residues. Trimming stripped 3 bases from V and 3 bases from J, with 8 bases between. Looked up from germline, CDR1 is SGHTA and CDR2 is FQGTGA. As DNA, the CDR3 is TGTGCCAGCAGCTTTTACAGGGACACTGAAGCTTTCTTT. Encoded protein: CASSFYRDTEAFF.

This clone was detected a few times. For the CDR3, the DNA is TGTGCCAGCAGCGTGGGACAGGGCATCGGGGGCTACACCTTC. This gives the protein CASSVGQGIGGYTF. The chain combines TRBV7-9 with TRBJ1-2; 9 nucleotides agree with TRBD1. The CDR3 totals 14 residues. J lost 8 bases, V lost 5 bases, and 9 bases had no gene match. Germline V gene lookup returns CDR1 SEHNR and CDR2 FQNEAQ (reference sequence).

This chain joins TRBV30 and TRBJ2-5, with D perhaps TRBD2 (5 bases). Trimming pared 0 bases from V and 4 bases from J, leaving 9 bases between. The CDR3 is 13 residues long. Germline CDR1 is GTSNPN and CDR2 is SVGIG (reference sequence). The CDR3 bases are TGTGCCTGGAGTGTCCTGGGGAGAGAGACCCAGTACTTC. Its translation: CAWSVLGRETQYF.

The chain is built from TRBV19 and TRBJ2-3; no firm D call. V lost 5 bases and J 6 bases, leaving 15 bases between the germline ends. The CDR3 consists of 14 residues. Germline-derived CDR1 and CDR2 are LNHDA and SQIVND (reference sequence). CDR3 in amino acids: CASSPGLDRDTQYF. In DNA form, the CDR3 reads TGTGCCAGTAGTCCCGGGTTGGATCGGGATACGCAGTATTTT.

This chain links TRBV5-5 with TRBJ1-2; 7 positions agree with TRBD1. The junction had 1 base not matched to a gene; V was cut back by 7 bases and J by 4 bases. This CDR3 spans 11 amino acids. CDR1 and CDR2 from the germline V gene are SGHKS and YYEKEE (reference sequence). CDR3 nucleotides: TGTGCCAGCCGGGACAGCTATGGCTACACCTTC. This translates into CASRDSYGYTF.

This clone came up once. The chain combines TRBV9 with TRBJ1-5; 7 nucleotides agree with TRBD1. CDR3 length equals 15 residues. Germline V gene lookup returns CDR1 SGDLS and CDR2 YYNGEE. V lost 2 bases to trimming and J lost 4 bases; unmatched junction nucleotides: 6. This CDR3 reads CASSVSGQSNQPQHF. CDR3 DNA: TGTGCCAGCAGCGTTTCGGGACAGTCAAATCAGCCCCAGCATTTT.

The V gene is TRBV19, the J gene TRBJ2-5, with 15 bases aligning to TRBD2. CDR3 size: 19 residues. Germline CDR1 and CDR2: LNHDA and SQIVND (reference sequence). J gave up 1 base and V 4 bases, and 10 bases lay outside the gene matches. This chain's CDR3 is CASSTDVPGLAGGQETQYF. Here the CDR3 DNA reads TGTGCCAGTAGTACTGACGTACCGGGACTAGCGGGGGGCCAAGAGACCCAGTACTTC.

The rearrangement uses TRBV2 and TRBJ1-5; a weak D match, TRBD1 (6 bases). V was shortened by 6 bases and J by 4 bases, with 13 bases between the two germline ends. Germline values: CDR1 SNHLY, CDR2 FYNNEI. The CDR3 loop spans 14 amino acids. CDR3 residues: CASSPEGVNQPQHF. For the CDR3, the DNA is TGTGCCAGCAGCCCCGAGGGGGTAAATCAGCCCCAGCATTTT.

J is TRBJ1-2 and V is TRBV7-9; tentatively, D is TRBD1 (5 bases). The CDR3 runs to 15 residues. Trimming removed 5 bases at V and 3 bases at J, with 16 bases between. Germline V gene sequence: CDR1 SEHNR, CDR2 FQNEAQ (reference sequence). The CDR3 sequence is CASSRTPSSDYGYTF. Here the CDR3 DNA reads TGTGCCAGCAGCAGGACACCATCATCAGACTATGGCTACACCTTC.